This T cell receptor (beta chain) was captured in a study of early T cells in non-severe SARS-CoV-2 infection. Overall study: Investigators sequenced bulk RNA drawn from unsorted whole blood, and chains remained unpaired.

This clonotype was seen a few times. Its specificity is not known. Separate cDNA molecules each had unique molecular identifiers attached to them. TCRdb redid the calling of the 5' RACE reads with MiXCR, one entry per CDR3 protein. Of more than 75,000 distinct CDR3 sequences in the sample, roughly 13% are singletons; the top ten hold about 6%. General study points: The VDJdb matching leaned toward anti-spike CD8 responses and overlooked private and CD4 specificities.

The sample consisted of whole blood. This TCR derives from an adult who was a healthcare worker with PCR-confirmed SARS-CoV-2 infection or an uninfected control (not recorded which).

In DNA form, the CDR3 reads TGTGCCAGCAGCCAAGGCCCCGGGACGCCTAGCACAGATACGCAGTATTTT. As protein: CASSQGPGTPSTDTQYF. This chain uses TRBV3-1 with TRBJ2-3; TRBD1 or TRBD2 may be the D gene (5 bases each). V was pared by 1 base and J by 0 bases, with 14 bases between. Germline loops: CDR1 LGHDT, CDR2 YNNKEL (reference sequence). The CDR3 spans 17 residues.